This entry is about one T cell receptor (beta chain). This record belongs to a study of T cell changes during pregnancy in multiple sclerosis. Trimming at V came to 5 bases and at J to 8 bases, leaving 12 bases not matched to a gene. In germline, CDR1 is MGHRA, CDR2 YSYEKL. The CDR3 is 16 residues long. Assay: immunoSEQ multiplex PCR; the TCRdb copy retains only in-frame clones and omits some. The sample carries some 93,000 clones, around 91% recorded once. This TCR was recovered from a female donor in good health, enrolled as a control in a pregnancy study. Sequenced material: peripheral blood, taken after pregnancy. This chain uses TRBV4-1 with TRBJ2-1, with 10 bases lining up with TRBD1. DNA of the CDR3: TGCGCCAGCAGCTCCAGGACAGGGGGGAGTAGGGATGAGCAGTTCTTC. The encoded protein is CASSSRTGGSRDEQFF.